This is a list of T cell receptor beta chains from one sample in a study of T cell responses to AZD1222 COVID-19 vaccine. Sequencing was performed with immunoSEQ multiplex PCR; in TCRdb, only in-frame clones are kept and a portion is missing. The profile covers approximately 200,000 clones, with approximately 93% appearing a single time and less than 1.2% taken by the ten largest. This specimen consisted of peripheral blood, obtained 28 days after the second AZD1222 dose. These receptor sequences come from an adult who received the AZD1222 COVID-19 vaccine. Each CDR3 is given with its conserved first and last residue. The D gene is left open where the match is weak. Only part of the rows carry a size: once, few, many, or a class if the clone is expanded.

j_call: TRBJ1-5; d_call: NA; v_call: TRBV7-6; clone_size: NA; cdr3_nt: TGTGCCAGCAGCCCGACAAGGTGGGAGCCCCAGCATTTT; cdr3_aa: CASSPTRWEPQHF
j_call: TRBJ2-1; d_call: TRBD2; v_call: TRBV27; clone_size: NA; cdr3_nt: TGTGCCAGCAGTTTAGCGGGGGGTCTCGCAATTCTTTACAATGAGCAGTTCTTC; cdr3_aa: CASSLAGGLAILYNEQFF
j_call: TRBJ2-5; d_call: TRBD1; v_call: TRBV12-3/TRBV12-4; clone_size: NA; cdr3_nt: TGTGCCAGCAGTTTATCGGGACAGGCGACCCAGTACTTC; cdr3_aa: CASSLSGQATQYF
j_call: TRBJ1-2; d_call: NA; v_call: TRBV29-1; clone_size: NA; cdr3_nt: TGCAGCGTTCGATTGGGCGGGGGCTCCGGCTATGGCTACACCTTC; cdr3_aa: CSVRLGGGSGYGYTF
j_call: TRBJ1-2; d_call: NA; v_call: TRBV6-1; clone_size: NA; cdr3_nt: TGTGCCAGCAGTGGAATCAAGGGGGGAGGTGGAGGGGCGGTCTATGGCTACACCTTC; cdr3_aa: CASSGIKGGGGGAVYGYTF
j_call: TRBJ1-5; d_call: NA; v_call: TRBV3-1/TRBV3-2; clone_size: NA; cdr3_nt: TGTGCCAGCAGCCAAGGTCCGAATAGCAATCAGCCCCAGCATTTT; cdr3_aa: CASSQGPNSNQPQHF
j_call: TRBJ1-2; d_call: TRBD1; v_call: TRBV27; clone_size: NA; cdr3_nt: TGTGCCAGCAGTGAGACAGGGGTAGGTGGCTACACCTTC; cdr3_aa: CASSETGVGGYTF
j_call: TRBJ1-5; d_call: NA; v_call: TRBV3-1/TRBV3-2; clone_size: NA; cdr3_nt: TGTGCCAGCAGCCAAGATGGAGGGGCGTATGAGCCCCAGCATTTT; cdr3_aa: CASSQDGGAYEPQHF
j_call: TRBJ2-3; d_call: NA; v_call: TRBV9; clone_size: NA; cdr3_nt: TGTGCCAGCAGCGTAGCTCAAGCCGCAGATACGCAGTATTTT; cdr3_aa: CASSVAQAADTQYF
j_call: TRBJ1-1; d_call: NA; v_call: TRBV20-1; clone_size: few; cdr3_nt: TGCAGTGCTAGACCGGGACCCCTAGCTTTCTTT; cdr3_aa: CSARPGPLAFF
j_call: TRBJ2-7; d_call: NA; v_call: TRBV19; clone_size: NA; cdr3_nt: TGTGCCAGTAGTATGGGAGGGGGCTACGAGCAGTACTTC; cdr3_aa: CASSMGGGYEQYF
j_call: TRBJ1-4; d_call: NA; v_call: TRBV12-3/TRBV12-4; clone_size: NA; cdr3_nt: TGTGCCAGCAGCCCAGTCCGGGAAAAACTGTTTTTT; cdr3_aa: CASSPVREKLFF
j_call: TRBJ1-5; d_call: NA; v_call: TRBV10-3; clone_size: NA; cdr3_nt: TGTGCCATCAGTGAGTCGAGCGTGTATCAGCCCCAGCATTTT; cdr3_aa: CAISESSVYQPQHF
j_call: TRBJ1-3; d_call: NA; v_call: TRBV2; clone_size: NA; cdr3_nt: TGTGCCAGCCGACGGGACGGTAACTCTGGAAACACCATATATTTT; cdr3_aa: CASRRDGNSGNTIYF
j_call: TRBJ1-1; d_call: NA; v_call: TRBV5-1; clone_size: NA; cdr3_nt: TGCGCCAGCAGCTCACAGGGTGCCACGGGAACTGAAGCTTTCTTT; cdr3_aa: CASSSQGATGTEAFF
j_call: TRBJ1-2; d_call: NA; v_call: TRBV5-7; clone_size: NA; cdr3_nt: TGTGCCAGCAGCTTGGTGGCAGGGCAGGGCTACACCTTC; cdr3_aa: CASSLVAGQGYTF
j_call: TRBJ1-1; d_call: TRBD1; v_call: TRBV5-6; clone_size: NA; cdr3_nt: TGTGCCGGCCACAGGGGTTTGAACACTGAAGCTTTCTTT; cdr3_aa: CAGHRGLNTEAFF
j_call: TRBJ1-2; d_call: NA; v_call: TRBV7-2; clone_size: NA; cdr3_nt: TGTGCCAGCAGCTTAACTCGACTTAACTATGGCTACACCTTC; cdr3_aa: CASSLTRLNYGYTF
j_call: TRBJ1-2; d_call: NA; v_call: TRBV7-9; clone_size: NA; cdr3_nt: TGTGCCAGCAGCCGGACGGCCGACTATGGCTACACCTTC; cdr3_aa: CASSRTADYGYTF
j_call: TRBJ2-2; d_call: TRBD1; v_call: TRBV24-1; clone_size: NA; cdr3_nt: TGTGCCACCAGTGGGTTACAGGGGGCGTTGGACACCGGGGAGCTGTTTTTT; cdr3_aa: CATSGLQGALDTGELFF
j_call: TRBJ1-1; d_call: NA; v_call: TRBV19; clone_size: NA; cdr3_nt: TGTGCCAGTAGTATAGGCGGTTACACTGAAGCTTTCTTT; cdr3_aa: CASSIGGYTEAFF
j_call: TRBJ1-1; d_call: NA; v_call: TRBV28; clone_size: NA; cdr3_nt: TGTGCCAGCAGTTCCCCGGGACACCAACCCACTGAAGCTTTCTTT; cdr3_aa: CASSSPGHQPTEAFF
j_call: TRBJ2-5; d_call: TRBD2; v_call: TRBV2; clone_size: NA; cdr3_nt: TGTGCCAGCGACGGGGGGGCCTGGGAGACCCAGTACTTC; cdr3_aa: CASDGGAWETQYF
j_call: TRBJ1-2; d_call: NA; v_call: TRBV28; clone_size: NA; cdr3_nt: TGTGCCAGCAGTTTATTGGCCCCTGGCTACACCTTC; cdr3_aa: CASSLLAPGYTF
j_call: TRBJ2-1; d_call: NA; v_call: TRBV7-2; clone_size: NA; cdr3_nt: TGTGCCAGCAGCTCCTTCTCCGGGGGCTACTCCTACAATGAGCAGTTCTTC; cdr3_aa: CASSSFSGGYSYNEQFF
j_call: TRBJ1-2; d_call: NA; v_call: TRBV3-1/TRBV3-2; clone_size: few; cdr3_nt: TGTGCCAGCACCCTTGTGGGTTCCTTAGGCTACACCTTC; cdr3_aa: CASTLVGSLGYTF
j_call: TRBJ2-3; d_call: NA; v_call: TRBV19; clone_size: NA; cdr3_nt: TGTGCCAGTAGTATCCGCCCCCTACTAGCTAGCACAGATACGCAGTATTTT; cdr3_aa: CASSIRPLLASTDTQYF
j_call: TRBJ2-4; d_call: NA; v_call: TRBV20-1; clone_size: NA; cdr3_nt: TGCAGTGCTAGTTCCAGGGTTCAAACCAAAAACATTCAGTACTTC; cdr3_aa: CSASSRVQTKNIQYF
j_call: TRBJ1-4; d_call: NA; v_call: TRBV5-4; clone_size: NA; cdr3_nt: TGTGCCAGCAGTTTAAGAAATGAAAAACTGTTTTTT; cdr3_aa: CASSLRNEKLFF
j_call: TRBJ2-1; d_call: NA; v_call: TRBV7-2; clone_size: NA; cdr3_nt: TGTGCCAGCAGCGGGGAGTACAATGAGCAGTTCTTC; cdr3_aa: CASSGEYNEQFF
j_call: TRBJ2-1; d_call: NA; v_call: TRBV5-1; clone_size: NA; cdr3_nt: TGCGCCAGCAGCTTGGTCGCGGGGCCAGGGTACAATGAGCAGTTCTTC; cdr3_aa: CASSLVAGPGYNEQFF
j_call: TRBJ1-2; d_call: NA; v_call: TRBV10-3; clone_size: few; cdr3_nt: TGTGCCATCAGTGAGCCCACAAGGACAAGTCTTGACTATGGCTACACCTTC; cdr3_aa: CAISEPTRTSLDYGYTF
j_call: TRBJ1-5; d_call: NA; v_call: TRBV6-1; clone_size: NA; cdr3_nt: TGTGCCAGCAGTGAATTTTTTGCCAGCTACAATCAGCCCCAGCATTTT; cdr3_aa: CASSEFFASYNQPQHF
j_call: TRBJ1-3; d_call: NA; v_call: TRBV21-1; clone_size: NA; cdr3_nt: TGTGCCAGCAGCAATAGGGGGGGCCCTGGAAACACCATATATTTT; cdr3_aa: CASSNRGGPGNTIYF
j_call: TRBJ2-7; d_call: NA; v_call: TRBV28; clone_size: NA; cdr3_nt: TGTGCCAGCAGTTTAGTCAGGGCGGGAGAGCAGTACTTC; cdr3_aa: CASSLVRAGEQYF
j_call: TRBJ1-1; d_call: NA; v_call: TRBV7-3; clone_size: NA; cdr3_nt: TGTGCCAGCAGCCCCGGACCGGATAACCAAGCTTTCTTT; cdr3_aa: CASSPGPDNQAFF
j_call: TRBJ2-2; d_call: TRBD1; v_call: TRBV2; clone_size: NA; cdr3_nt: TGTGCCAGAGACAGGGGGAACACCGGGGAGCTGTTTTTT; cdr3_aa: CARDRGNTGELFF
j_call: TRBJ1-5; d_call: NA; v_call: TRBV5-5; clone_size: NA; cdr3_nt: TGTGCCAGCAGCAGGCCCGGGGGCAATCAGCCCCAGCATTTT; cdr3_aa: CASSRPGGNQPQHF
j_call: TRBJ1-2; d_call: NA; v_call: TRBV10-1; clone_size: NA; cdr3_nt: TGCGCCAGCAGGAAGGGGAGCACGGCTAACTATGGCTACACCTTC; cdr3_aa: CASRKGSTANYGYTF
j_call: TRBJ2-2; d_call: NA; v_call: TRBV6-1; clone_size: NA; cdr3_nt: TGTGCCAGCAGCCCAACCGGGGAGCTGTTTTTT; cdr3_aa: CASSPTGELFF
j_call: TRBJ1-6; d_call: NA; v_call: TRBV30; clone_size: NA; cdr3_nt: TGTGCCTGGAGTGTACCGCGGACACTCTACAATCCCCTCCACTTT; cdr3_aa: CAWSVPRTLYNPLHF
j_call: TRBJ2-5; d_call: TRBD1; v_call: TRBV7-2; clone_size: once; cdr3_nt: TGTGCCAGCAGTCCAGACAGGGGGCTAGAGACCCAGTACTTC; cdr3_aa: CASSPDRGLETQYF